The 19 T cell receptor beta chains given below trace back to one sample, sequenced in a study of cytomegalovirus exposure and HLA in healthy donors. The study ran its PCR with 60 Vbeta and 13 Jbeta primers. Libraries were prepared by immunoSEQ multiplex PCR; TCRdb keeps only in-frame clonotypes and omits some of them. This table holds about 94,000 clones, about four fifths found once. Sequenced: PBMCs. The receptors derive from a woman aged 40 to 50 in good health and CMV-seronegative.

The chain employs TRBV6-5 and TRBJ1-5, with D possibly being TRBD1 (5 bases). Germline values: CDR1 MNHEY, CDR2 SVGAGI. The CDR3 is 13 amino acids. V lost 6 bases and J 4 bases, leaving 10 bases between the germline ends. The CDR3 protein is CASRTGKNQPQHF. In DNA form, the CDR3 reads TGTGCCAGCAGAACAGGAAAAAATCAGCCCCAGCATTTT.

V is TRBV28 and J is TRBJ2-7; 9 nucleotides line up with TRBD1. The CDR3 extends over 14 amino acids. After removal of 6 bases from V and 1 base from J, the junction contained 4 bases not matched to a gene. Germline assignment: CDR1 MDHEN and CDR2 SYDVKM. The DNA of the CDR3 is TGTGCCAGCAGACGACAGGGGGGATCCTACGAGCAGTACTTC. Protein sequence: CASRRQGGSYEQYF.

The chain uses TRBV19 and TRBJ2-4; the match to TRBD1 covers 11 bases. V shed 4 bases, J shed 9 bases, and the junction held 5 bases outside the gene matches. CDR1 is LNHDA, CDR2 SQIVND, per germline (reference sequence). This CDR3 comprises 14 residues. This CDR3 reads CASSRTGGEVIQYF. As DNA, the CDR3 is TGTGCCAGTAGTAGGACAGGGGGCGAGGTCATTCAGTACTTC.

This clone was counted a single time. This sequence joins TRBV9 and TRBJ1-5, with TRBD1 matching 7 bases. The junction had 4 bases not matched to a gene; V was cut back by 0 bases and J by 7 bases. Germline CDR1 and CDR2: SGDLS and YYNGEE. The CDR3 extends over 14 amino acids. The CDR3 loop reads CASSVDRGGQPQHF. The CDR3 DNA sequence: TGTGCCAGCAGCGTAGACAGGGGCGGCCAGCCCCAGCATTTT.

The chain has TRBV5-1 and TRBJ1-2, with 11 nucleotides matching TRBD1. The junction had 5 bases not matched to a gene; V was cut back by 3 bases and J by 4 bases. The CDR3 covers 15 residues. Germline CDR1 reads SGHRS; CDR2 reads YFSETQ. CDR3 loop: CASSSIGTGGYGYTF. The CDR3 nucleotides are TGCGCCAGCAGCTCAATAGGGACAGGGGGCTATGGCTACACCTTC.

The J gene is TRBJ2-1, the V gene TRBV9; 8 nucleotides line up with TRBD2. V trimming: 4 bases; J trimming: 0 bases; junction bases outside the gene matches: 3. The CDR3 covers 15 residues. CDR1 is SGDLS and CDR2 is YYNGEE in the germline V gene. CDR3 DNA sequence: TGTGCCAGCAGCCCCCTAGCGGGCTCCTACAATGAGCAGTTCTTC. Its protein is CASSPLAGSYNEQFF.

This clone appeared a single time. The chain carries TRBV2 and TRBJ1-1; 8 nucleotides match TRBD1. The CDR3 contains 14 residues. CDR1 is SNHLY and CDR2 is FYNNEI in the germline V gene. V shed 1 base, J shed 4 bases, and the junction held 2 bases outside the gene matches. CDR3 sequence: CASSEGTGSTEAFF. CDR3 coding DNA: TGTGCCAGCAGTGAAGGGACAGGGAGCACTGAAGCTTTCTTT.

The rearrangement links TRBV6-5 to TRBJ1-1, with 9 bases matching TRBD1. This CDR3 spans 16 amino acids. The junction had 11 bases not matched to a gene; V was cut back by 4 bases and J by 5 bases. Germline V gene sequence: CDR1 MNHEY, CDR2 SVGAGI. The CDR3 DNA follows: TGTGCCAGCAGTTTCACGCCCGGGACAGGGTTTACTGAAGCTTTCTTT. Its translation: CASSFTPGTGFTEAFF.

Comments on this clone: The junction departs from the called germline gene at one end, perhaps through a read error. V usage is TRBV18 and J usage is TRBJ2-7; D gene uncertain. Germline CDR1 is KGHSH and CDR2 is LQKENI. The CDR3 has 13 amino acids. CDR3 amino acids: CASSRRPETDPFF. The CDR3 nucleotides are TGTGCCAGCTCACGCAGGCCGGAAACGGATCCTTTCTTC.

A note on this clone: An end of the junction does not agree with germline; a read error may underlie this. The rearrangement joins TRBV7-7 to TRBJ2-2; D possibly corresponds to TRBD2 (5 bases). The V gene's germline CDR1 is SSHAT and CDR2 FNYEAQ (reference sequence). The CDR3 runs 13 residues. The CDR3 protein is CASSPNPGGELFF. As DNA, the CDR3 is TGTGCTAGCAGCCCTAACCCGGGAGGGGAGCTGTTTTTT.

Worth noting for this clone: The sample has other DNA sequences that encode this CDR3 too. The chain combines TRBV5-1 with TRBJ1-2, with TRBD1 matching over 9 bases. The CDR3 totals 13 residues. Germline values: CDR1 SGHRS, CDR2 YFSETQ. With 4 bases clipped from V and 5 bases from J, the junction kept 3 bases outside the gene matches. The CDR3 region has the DNA TGCGCCAGCAGCCCGGGACAGGGTTATGGCTACACCTTC. Translation gives CASSPGQGYGYTF.

The gene calls are TRBV7-2 and TRBJ1-1; tentatively, D is TRBD1 (6 bases). This CDR3 has 13 residues. V was shortened by 2 bases and J by 4 bases, with 8 bases between the two germline ends. Germline V gives CDR1 SGHTA, CDR2 FQGNSA. The CDR3 here is CASSLRQATEAFF. CDR3 DNA sequence: TGTGCCAGCAGCTTAAGACAGGCCACTGAAGCTTTCTTT.

V gene TRBV25-1 combines with J gene TRBJ2-7; 11 bases map to TRBD1. Germline CDR1 MGHDK, CDR2 SYGVNS. This CDR3 region has 14 residues. V was pared by 3 bases and J by 3 bases, with 1 base of the junction left unmatched. CDR3 loop: CASSEGQGVYEQYF. Written as DNA, the CDR3 is TGTGCCAGCAGTGAGGGACAGGGGGTCTACGAGCAGTACTTC.

This clone has only one observation. V gene TRBV10-3 combines with J gene TRBJ1-2, with D maybe TRBD1 (6 bases). V shed 2 bases and J shed 7 bases, with 17 bases lying between them. From germline, CDR1 is ENHRY and CDR2 SYGVKD. The CDR3 consists of 15 residues. The CDR3 sequence is CAISEGQYKAGGYTF. The CDR3 bases are TGTGCCATCAGTGAGGGACAGTACAAAGCAGGTGGCTACACCTTC.

The V and J genes are TRBV5-5 and TRBJ1-1, with D unclear. This CDR3 is 15 amino acids long. CDR1 and CDR2 from the germline V gene are SGHKS and YYEKEE (reference sequence). The V and J ends lost 0 bases and 1 base respectively, with 10 bases between them. The CDR3 region is CASSLGIAGNTEAFF. The CDR3 DNA follows: TGTGCCAGCAGCTTGGGGATTGCGGGGAACACTGAAGCTTTCTTT.

V and J are TRBV2 and TRBJ2-7; 8 bases align to TRBD1. Germline CDR1 is SNHLY and CDR2 is FYNNEI. This CDR3 contains 14 residues. V dropped 2 bases and J dropped 5; count of bases not matched to a gene: 5. Written as DNA, the CDR3 is TGTGCCAGCAGTGAACAGGGGGCGCTGGACGAGCAGTACTTC. Translating gives CASSEQGALDEQYF.

J is TRBJ1-6 and V is TRBV4-2, with 7 bases lining up with TRBD1. Trimming cost V 7 bases and J 7 bases; bases outside gene matches: 10. Germline-derived CDR1 and CDR2 are LGHNA and YNFKEQ. CDR3 length: 15 residues. Written as DNA, the CDR3 is TGTGCCAGCACTAGCCGACAGGGCTACAATTCACCCCTCCACTTT. Translating gives CASTSRQGYNSPLHF.

This clone was recorded a few times. V usage is TRBV6-1 and J usage is TRBJ1-4, with 8 bases fitting TRBD1. CDR1 and CDR2 from the germline V gene are MNHNS and SASEGT. This CDR3 spans 15 amino acids. V was clipped by 5 bases and J by 8 bases; unmatched bases: 10. The CDR3 region has the DNA TGTGCCAGCAGTCGACTGACAGGGGAGGGCGAAAAACTGTTTTTT. It codes for CASSRLTGEGEKLFF.

The chain combines TRBV10-3 with TRBJ2-1; TRBD2 matches 13 bases. The ends lost 6 bases at V and 8 bases at J; junction bases unmatched: 7. CDR1 and CDR2 from the germline V gene are ENHRY and SYGVKD. The CDR3 is 15 amino acids. Written as DNA, the CDR3 is TGTGCCATCAGCGAACTAGCGGGGGGGCCGGATGAGCAGTTCTTC. It yields the protein CAISELAGGPDEQFF.